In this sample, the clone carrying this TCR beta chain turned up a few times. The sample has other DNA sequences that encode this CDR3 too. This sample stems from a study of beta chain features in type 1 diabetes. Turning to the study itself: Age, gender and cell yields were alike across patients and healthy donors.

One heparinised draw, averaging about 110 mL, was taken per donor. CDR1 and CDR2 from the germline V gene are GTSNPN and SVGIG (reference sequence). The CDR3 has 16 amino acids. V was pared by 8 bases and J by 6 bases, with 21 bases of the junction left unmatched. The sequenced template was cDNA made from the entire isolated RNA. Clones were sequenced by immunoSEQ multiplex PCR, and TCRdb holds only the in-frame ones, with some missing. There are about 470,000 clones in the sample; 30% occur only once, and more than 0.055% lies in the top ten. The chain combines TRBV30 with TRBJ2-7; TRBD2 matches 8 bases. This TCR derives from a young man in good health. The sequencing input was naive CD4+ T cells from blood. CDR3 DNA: TGTGCCCGGGGCCGGGGTCGCGGAGCGGGAGCCCTCGAGCAGTACTTC. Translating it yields CARGRGRGAGALEQYF.